The entry that follows covers one T cell receptor (beta chain) sequence. The sample is drawn from a study of CD8+ T cells in alopecia areata. Across the whole study: The drug, oral tofacitinib, was given to treated patients at 5 to 10 mg twice daily.

RNA, once extracted, was reverse transcribed into cDNA for use as the sequencing template. Data came from immunoSEQ multiplex PCR; TCRdb stores just in-frame clones and leaves some out. The sample includes 150,000 or so clones, more than 40% of them seen just once. The J segment lost 0 bases and the V segment lost 6 bases, leaving 1 base of the junction unmatched. Germline V CDR1 and CDR2: SQVTM, ANQGSEA. The CDR3 runs to 12 residues. This clonotype originated in a human donor with alopecia areata. This chain links TRBV29-1 with TRBJ2-5; 7 nucleotides match TRBD1. Sequenced material: CD4+ T cells sorted from blood. The CDR3 region has the DNA TGCAGCGTCAGGGGGTACCAAGAGACCCAGTACTTC. Translated: CSVRGYQETQYF. Filled out from reference TRBV29-1 and TRBJ2-5, the complete variable domain reads SAVISQKPSRDICQRGTSLTIQCQVDSQVTMMFWYRQQPGQSLTLIATANQGSEATYESGFVIDKFPISRPNLTFSTLTVSNMSPEDSSIYLCSVRGYQETQYFGPGTRLLVL.